This entry lists 20 T cell receptor beta chains sequenced from one sample in a study of tissue T cells after allogeneic stem cell transplantation. Some clones are missing from TCRdb's copy, which holds only in-frame ones; the method was immunoSEQ multiplex PCR. The table includes about 20,000 clones, approximately 77% detected once. The sample consisted of spleen. Receptor source: a female BALB/c mouse in good health. Mouse strain MHC haplotype: H2-d.

A note on this clone: Here the gene names and germline are mouse. The read halts 1 residue ahead of the CDR3 end, with the missing end drawn from the germline J gene. The same CDR3 also results from other DNA sequences found in this sample. The chain uses TRBV5 and TRBJ1-4; D is possibly TRBD1 (6 bases). The CDR3 length is 15 residues. Germline CDR1 is LGHNA and CDR2 is YNLKQL (reference sequence). V was clipped by 1 base and J by 0 bases, with 6 bases between them. The CDR3 reads CASSQGTVSNERLFF. The sequenced part of the CDR3 DNA is TGTGCCAGCAGCCAAGGGACAGTTTCCAACGAAAGATTATTT.

Worth noting for this clone: Gene labels here are mouse ones. The read ends 1 residue before the CDR3 terminus; that terminus is restored from the germline J gene. This chain links TRBV20 with TRBJ2-3; no clear D gene. Trimming cost V 6 bases and J 0 bases, with 13 bases left between them. CDR1 is GFQATS and CDR2 is STVNSAI in the germline V gene. This CDR3 has 14 amino acids. The covered CDR3 bases are TGTGGTGCAAGAGTTACAGCTAGTGCAGAAACGCTGTAT. Its translation: CGARVTASAETLY. In full, the CDR3 reads CGARVTASAETLYF.

On this clone itself: Germline and genes here are mouse. The CDR3 spells CASSSGLGLETLYF. The DNA read from the CDR3 is TGTGCCAGCAGTTCGGGACTGGGGTTAGAAACGCTGTAT. V usage is TRBV19 and J usage is TRBJ2-3; 10 bases are shared with TRBD2. The CDR3 end falls 1 residue outside the read, so it is completed with the germline J gene. Germline lookup yields CDR1 FNHDT and CDR2 SITEND (reference sequence). The CDR3 loop spans 14 amino acids. The V segment lost 4 bases and the J segment 5 bases; nucleotides outside the gene matches: 4.

Comment on this clone: Gene labels here are mouse ones. The read halts 1 residue ahead of the CDR3 end, with the missing end drawn from the germline J gene. The chain recombines TRBV4 with TRBJ2-4; 7 bases agree with TRBD2. The germline V gene encodes CDR1 LGHDT and CDR2 YNNKQL (reference sequence). CDR3 length: 14 residues. J was trimmed by 1 base and V by 6 bases; bases with no gene match: 4. The sequenced CDR3 bases are TGTGCCAGCAGGGCTGGGGGTGGTCAAAACACCTTGTAC. It is translated as CASRAGGGQNTLY. The entire CDR3 protein is CASRAGGGQNTLYF. The whole variable domain, filled in from reference TRBV4 and TRBJ2-4, reads ETAVFQTPNYHVTQVGNEVSFNCKQTLGHDTMYWYKQDSKKLLKIMFSYNNKQLIVNETVPRRFSPQSSDKAHLNLRIKSVEPEDSAVYLCASRAGGGQNTLYFGAGTRLSVL.

Note on this clone: Genes and germline come from the mouse. The CDR3 end falls 1 residue outside the read, so it is completed with the germline J gene. The J gene is TRBJ2-7, the V gene TRBV3; unclear D gene. V was pared by 0 bases and J by 7 bases, with 4 bases between. Germline V gives CDR1 SNHLY, CDR2 FYNGKV (reference sequence). The CDR3 length is 11 residues. CDR3 sequence: CASSLAGEQYF. CDR3 bases read: TGTGCCAGCAGCTTAGCTGGGGAACAGTAC.

Concerning this clone itself: The germline and genes are mouse ones. The CDR3 loop reads CAWGPRGQGNYAEQFF. The sequenced CDR3 bases are TGTGCCTGGGGCCCCAGGGGACAGGGGAACTATGCTGAGCAGTTC. The J gene is TRBJ2-1, the V gene TRBV31; 10 nucleotides match TRBD1. The CDR3 goes on 1 residue after the read ends, and that part is filled in from the germline J gene. Germline assignment: CDR1 GKSSPN and CDR2 SITVG. J lost 1 base, V lost 5 bases, and 8 bases had no gene match. This CDR3 comprises 16 residues.

Concerning this clone itself: Germline and genes here are mouse. The read terminates 1 residue before the CDR3 end, so the remaining end is supplied by the germline J gene. V gene TRBV31 combines with J gene TRBJ2-7, with 8 bases lining up with TRBD2. The CDR3 is 16 amino acids. After removal of 0 bases from V and 4 bases from J, the junction contained 11 bases not matched to a gene. The V gene's germline CDR1 is GKSSPN and CDR2 SITVG. CDR3 sequence reads: CAWSLVGAAGGYEQYF. The covered CDR3 bases are TGTGCCTGGAGTCTAGTGGGGGCTGCTGGGGGGTATGAACAGTAC.

Comment on this clone: The listed genes are named as in mouse. Read data end 1 residue before the CDR3 end; the end is taken from the germline J gene. The chain links TRBV29 to TRBJ1-1; D is unresolved. The V gene lost 4 bases and the J gene lost 7 bases, with 4 bases spanning the gap. The length of the CDR3 is 10 residues. CDR1 and CDR2 from the germline V gene are MSHET and SYDVDS. CDR3 loop: CASSSKEVFF. The covered CDR3 bases are TGTGCTAGCAGTTCCAAAGAAGTCTTC.

Worth noting for this clone: Gene names are mouse gene names. The CDR3 goes on 1 residue after the read ends, and that part is filled in from the germline J gene. The chain carries TRBV31 and TRBJ2-7; D gene uncertain. Trimming took off 4 bases at V and 0 bases at J, with 7 bases between the two ends. The CDR3 has 12 residues. Germline V lookup: CDR1 GKSSPN, CDR2 SITVG. This CDR3 reads CAWIRSSYEQYF. The CDR3 bases that were read are TGTGCCTGGATAAGGAGCTCCTATGAACAGTAC. The full variable domain, rest sourced from reference TRBV31 and TRBJ2-7, is AQTIHQWPVAEIKAVGSPLSLGCTIKGKSSPNLYWYWQATGGTLQQLFYSITVGQVESVVQLNLSASRPKDDQFILSTEKLLLSHSGFYLCAWIRSSYEQYFGPGTRLTVL.

This clone was picked up one time. Gene names and germline match the mouse. The read falls 1 residue short of the CDR3 end, and the missing part is taken from the germline J gene. This rearrangement joins TRBV2 to TRBJ2-5; D call uncertain. The germline V gene encodes CDR1 LGHNA and CDR2 YSYQKL. The length of the CDR3 is 13 residues. V dropped 4 bases and J dropped 2 bases, with 7 bases sitting between them. CDR3 protein: CASSPDGQDTQYF. The CDR3 bases that were read are TGTGCCAGCAGCCCGGACGGCCAAGACACCCAGTAC.

This clone was recorded only once. Genes here carry mouse names. The CDR3 end lies 1 residue beyond the end of the read and is filled in from the germline J gene. V and J are TRBV13-1 and TRBJ2-5, with a weak D call TRBD1 (6 bases). The germline V gene has CDR1 NSHNY and CDR2 SYGAGN. Trimming pared 0 bases from V and 2 bases from J, leaving 10 bases between. This CDR3 comprises 15 residues. This CDR3 reads CASSDAGALQDTQYF. CDR3 DNA (partial): TGTGCCAGCAGTGATGCAGGGGCCCTCCAAGACACCCAGTAC.

Regarding this clone: Germline and genes here are mouse. Read coverage stops 1 residue before the CDR3 terminus; the germline J gene supplies the remainder. This chain links TRBV4 with TRBJ2-1; 9 nucleotides agree with TRBD2. Trimming removed 3 bases from V and 1 base from J; junction bases left unmatched: 4. This CDR3 contains 16 residues. Germline V lookup: CDR1 LGHDT, CDR2 YNNKQL (reference sequence). CDR3 sequence reads: CASSYRTGVNYAEQFF. The DNA read from the CDR3 is TGTGCCAGCAGCTATCGGACTGGGGTGAACTATGCTGAGCAGTTC. Filled out from reference TRBV4 and TRBJ2-1, the complete variable domain reads ETAVFQTPNYHVTQVGNEVSFNCKQTLGHDTMYWYKQDSKKLLKIMFSYNNKQLIVNETVPRRFSPQSSDKAHLNLRIKSVEPEDSAVYLCASSYRTGVNYAEQFFGPGTRLTVL.

Worth noting for this clone: Genes and germline are mouse. CDR3 sequence: CASGVRGSGNTLYF. CDR3 DNA, as far as it was read: TGTGCCAGCGGCGTCAGGGGTTCTGGAAATACGCTCTAT. The gene calls are TRBV13-2 and TRBJ1-3; tentative D call: TRBD1 (6 bases). The read finishes 1 residue shy of the CDR3 end, and the germline J gene is used to complete it. The CDR3 has 14 amino acids. Deletions cut 5 bases from V and 0 bases from J, with 9 bases between. In germline, CDR1 is NNHNN, CDR2 SYGAGS (reference sequence).

Concerning this clone itself: Germline and genes here are mouse. The sequence runs out 1 residue before the end of the CDR3; the remainder is reconstructed from the germline J gene. The genes are TRBV1 and TRBJ2-1; possible D gene TRBD1, 7 bases. CDR3 length equals 16 residues. Trimming stripped 0 bases from V and 3 bases from J, with 12 bases between. Germline loops: CDR1 NSQYPW, CDR2 LRSPGD (reference sequence). The sequenced part of the CDR3 DNA is TGCACCTGCAGTGCAGAAGGGGGCGGGGGCTATGCTGAGCAGTTC. Encoded protein: CTCSAEGGGGYAEQF. The whole CDR3 sequence is CTCSAEGGGGYAEQFF.

With regard to this clone: Any gene name here is a mouse gene name. With the read ending 1 residue before the CDR3 end, the germline J gene is used to fill in that end. The genes are TRBV13-3 and TRBJ2-3; D is unresolved. This CDR3 contains 13 residues. Per the germline V gene, CDR1 is NNHDY and CDR2 is SYVADS. Trimming shortened V by 0 bases and J by 0 bases, and 2 bases separated the two germline ends. The DNA read from the CDR3 is TGTGCCAGCAGTGATGCCAGTGCAGAAACGCTGTAT. Translation: CASSDASAETLY. The full CDR3 protein reads CASSDASAETLYF.

About this clone itself: Gene and germline names: mouse. Coverage ceases 1 residue before the CDR3 finishes, and the germline J gene fills in the end. V and J are TRBV13-3 and TRBJ2-3; D perhaps matches TRBD2 (6 bases). Trimming left V 6 bases short and J 0 bases short, with 8 bases between. Germline V gene sequence: CDR1 NNHDY, CDR2 SYVADS. The CDR3 has 13 amino acids. The part of the CDR3 DNA that was read is TGTGCCAGCATGGGGACTAGTGCAGAAACGCTGTAT. Encoded protein: CASMGTSAETLY. The full CDR3 is CASMGTSAETLYF.

Concerning this clone itself: Gene names and germline refer to mouse. The read ends 1 residue early relative to the CDR3; the germline J gene fills the gap. This rearrangement joins TRBV4 to TRBJ1-2; D unresolved. Germline CDR1 and CDR2: LGHDT and YNNKQL (reference sequence). The V and J ends lost 4 bases and 1 base respectively, with 7 bases between them. This CDR3 spans 13 amino acids. The DNA read from the CDR3 is TGTGCCAGCAGCTCGATTATAAACTCCGACTACACC. The encoded protein is CASSSIINSDYT. The CDR3 reads in full as CASSSIINSDYTF.

Points on this clone: Genes and germline come from the mouse. The CDR3 end lies 1 residue beyond the end of the read and is filled in from the germline J gene. V is TRBV4 and J is TRBJ1-2; D gene uncertain. Germline V CDR1 and CDR2: LGHDT, YNNKQL (reference sequence). The CDR3 runs 13 residues. V lost 3 bases to trimming and J lost 0 bases, with 5 bases between them. CDR3 DNA, as far as it was read: TGTGCCAGCAGCTACAATGCAAACTCCGACTACACC. Translation: CASSYNANSDYT. The entire CDR3 reads CASSYNANSDYTF.

The sample holds one count of this clone. Gene names follow the mouse nomenclature. The read comes to an end 1 residue before the CDR3 does, leaving the germline J gene to fill in the end. The chain has TRBV1 and TRBJ2-7; 10 positions agree with TRBD1. This CDR3 comprises 14 residues. The germline V gene encodes CDR1 NSQYPW and CDR2 LRSPGD (reference sequence). V dropped 3 bases and J dropped 7; count of bases not matched to a gene: 6. This chain's CDR3 is CTCSAGDRGGEQYF. The CDR3 DNA, read in part, is TGCACCTGCAGTGCGGGGGACAGGGGAGGGGAACAGTAC.

In the case of this clone: The genes are named according to mouse. Coverage ceases 1 residue before the CDR3 finishes, and the germline J gene fills in the end. This chain links TRBV3 with TRBJ1-1; D possibly corresponds to TRBD1 (5 bases). Germline CDR1 is SNHLY and CDR2 is FYNGKV (reference sequence). The V end lost 1 base, the J end lost 5 bases, and 11 bases lay between the germline ends. This CDR3 is built from 14 residues. CDR3 DNA, as far as it was read: TGTGCCAGCAGCTTAGAGGGGTCGAGGACAGAAGTCTTC. Encoded protein: CASSLEGSRTEVF. The entire CDR3 sequence reads CASSLEGSRTEVFF.